This T cell receptor (beta chain) was documented in a study of identical twins. Healthy Caucasians alone served as donors. Each CDR3 protein gets one entry after TCRdb re-called the 5' RACE reads with MiXCR. The sample has 1.5 million to 2 million distinct CDR3 sequences, less than 35% seen once; the top ten hold around 0.25%. The V end lost 2 bases, the J end lost 6 bases, and 5 bases lay between the germline ends. This CDR3 contains 12 residues. This clonotype was seen ten or more times. The source is a newborn girl in good health. The chain joins TRBV12-3 or TRBV12-4 to TRBJ1-5; the D is unclear. The sequencing sample was made of cord blood. This chain's CDR3 is CASSLWGQPQHF. DNA of the CDR3: TGTGCCAGCAGTTTATGGGGTCAGCCCCAGCATTTT.